These 15 T cell receptor beta chains came from one sample sequenced in a study of graft-versus-host responses after intestinal transplantation. Clones were sequenced by immunoSEQ multiplex PCR, and TCRdb holds only the in-frame ones, with some missing. The sample carries about 31,000 clones, about 86% recorded once. These receptors lack a known antigen. The material was unstimulated CD8+ T cells sorted from spleen or lymph node cells, obtained before intestinal transplant. The receptor source for this set is a human donor who received an intestinal transplant.

V and J are TRBV28 and TRBJ1-2; D is perhaps TRBD1 (5 bases). V dropped 3 bases and J dropped 6 bases, with 11 bases sitting between them. The V gene's germline CDR1 is MDHEN and CDR2 SYDVKM. The CDR3 contains 13 residues. The DNA of the CDR3 is TGTGCCAGCAGTTTTAGGGCAGGGAATGGCTACACCTTC. Its protein is CASSFRAGNGYTF.

A few counts support this clone. The chain recombines TRBV6-5 with TRBJ2-1, with 8 bases lining up with TRBD2. The germline gives CDR1 MNHEY, CDR2 SVGAGI. The CDR3 is 12 amino acids. With 7 bases clipped from V and 9 bases from J, the junction kept 5 bases outside the gene matches. Here the CDR3 DNA reads TGTGCCAGCACTACTAGCGGAGGTGAGCAGTTCTTC. As protein: CASTTSGGEQFF.

The chain carries TRBV13 and TRBJ1-2; D gene uncertain. Germline V CDR1 and CDR2: PRHDT, FYEKMQ (reference sequence). Trimming removed 4 bases from V and 5 bases from J, with 20 bases in between. The CDR3 sequence is 16 residues long. The DNA for the CDR3 is TGTGCCAGCAGCTCCCCATTATCGCCCTCTAGGTATGGCTACACCTTC. It is translated as CASSSPLSPSRYGYTF. Full variable domain (outside the CDR3, taken from reference TRBV13 and TRBJ1-2): AAGVIQSPRHLIKEKRETATLKCYPIPRHDTVYWYQQGPGQDPQFLISFYEKMQSDKGSIPDRFSAQQFSDYHSELNMSSLELGDSALYFCASSSPLSPSRYGYTFGSGTRLTVV.

The chain uses TRBV27 and TRBJ1-5; the match to TRBD1 covers 9 bases. Per the germline V gene, CDR1 is MNHEY and CDR2 is SMNVEV (reference sequence). Losses at the gene ends were 6 bases for V and 0 bases for J; bases not matched to a gene: 9. The CDR3 has 17 amino acids. The CDR3 region is CASRGGTGPFSNQPQHF. DNA of the CDR3: TGTGCCAGCAGAGGAGGGACAGGGCCCTTTAGCAATCAGCCCCAGCATTTT.

This chain uses TRBV2 with TRBJ1-2, with D tentatively TRBD1 (6 bases). The CDR3 totals 12 residues. The V gene lost 9 bases and the J gene lost 5 bases, with 13 bases spanning the gap. Looked up from germline, CDR1 is SNHLY and CDR2 is FYNNEI. The CDR3 coding sequence is TGTGCCAGTACAGGGAAAGGGTATGGCTACACCTTC. Its protein product is CASTGKGYGYTF.

V gene TRBV5-4 combines with J gene TRBJ1-2, with TRBD1 identical over 7 bases. Germline lookup yields CDR1 SGHNT and CDR2 YYREEE (reference sequence). This CDR3 is built from 17 residues. V trimming: 0 bases; J trimming: 2 bases; junction bases outside the gene matches: 10. In DNA, the CDR3 is TGTGCCAGCAGCTTGGAGAGGGGGCGATCCCCCAACTATGGCTACACCTTC. Its protein is CASSLERGRSPNYGYTF.

CDR3 nucleotide sequence: TGCGCCAGCACAATAGCGGGGGGCCTGGAAGAGCAGTTCTTC. It specifies CASTIAGGLEEQFF. The chain couples TRBV4-1 to TRBJ2-1, with 10 bases matching TRBD2. This CDR3 contains 14 residues. After removal of 7 bases from V and 10 bases from J, the junction contained 10 bases not matched to a gene. CDR1 is MGHRA, CDR2 YSYEKL, per germline.

The rearrangement uses TRBV29-1 and TRBJ2-6; D is unclear. The germline V gene encodes CDR1 SQVTM and CDR2 ANQGSEA. V was cut by 4 bases and J by 1 base, with 11 bases left in between. This CDR3 region has 15 residues. CDR3: CSVAEVTSGANVLTF. As DNA, the CDR3 is TGCAGCGTTGCAGAGGTGACTTCTGGGGCCAACGTCCTGACTTTC.

The chain is built from TRBV4-1 and TRBJ2-1, with unresolved D. V was trimmed by 2 bases and J by 7 bases, leaving 12 bases between them. CDR3 length: 14 amino acids. Germline loops: CDR1 MGHRA, CDR2 YSYEKL. CDR3 coding DNA: TGCGCCAGCAGCCAAATGATTCTCGGGAATGAGCAGTTCTTC. This sequence encodes CASSQMILGNEQFF.

The chain's CDR3 is CASSLVLESSTDTQYF. The CDR3 DNA reads as TGCGCCAGCAGCTTGGTACTAGAATCTAGCACAGATACGCAGTATTTT. The genes are TRBV5-1 and TRBJ2-3; weak D call: TRBD2 (5 bases). The CDR3 covers 16 residues. CDR1 is SGHRS, CDR2 YFSETQ, per germline. The V end lost 0 bases, the J end lost 0 bases, and 11 bases lay between the germline ends.

This clone was observed once. The rearrangement links TRBV15 to TRBJ2-7; no reliable D call. The CDR3 length is 16 residues. V gave up 5 bases and J gave up 2 bases, with 19 bases separating them. Germline CDR1 LNHNV, CDR2 YYDKDF (reference sequence). The CDR3 is CATSYHLSAVTYEQYF. As DNA, the CDR3 is TGTGCCACCAGCTACCATCTATCGGCGGTCACCTACGAGCAGTACTTC.

This clone was found once. The chain joins TRBV7-9 to TRBJ2-1; 15 bases fit TRBD2. Germline V gene sequence: CDR1 SEHNR, CDR2 FQNEAQ (reference sequence). This CDR3 comprises 16 residues. The V gene end was trimmed by 1 base and the J gene end by 11 bases; junction bases not matched to a gene: 6. CDR3: CASSLEEGLAGGKQFF. The CDR3 nucleotides read TGTGCCAGCAGCTTAGAGGAGGGACTAGCGGGGGGAAAGCAGTTCTTC.

The chain links TRBV6-5 to TRBJ2-2; TRBD1 matches at 10 bases. V lost 8 bases to trimming and J lost 12 bases; unmatched junction nucleotides: 9. Germline lookup yields CDR1 MNHEY and CDR2 SVGAGI. The CDR3 consists of 13 residues. CDR3 protein: CASRSGTGAKLFF. In DNA form, the CDR3 reads TGTGCCAGCCGATCCGGGACAGGGGCGAAGCTGTTTTTT.

The chain carries TRBV7-2 and TRBJ2-6; 8 bases are shared with TRBD2. The ends lost 9 bases at V and 2 bases at J; junction bases unmatched: 12. The CDR3 is 17 residues long. Germline lookup yields CDR1 SGHTA and CDR2 FQGNSA. CDR3 bases: TGTGCCAGGGGTAGGGGTGCGGGGGGAGCTGGGGCCAACGTCCTGACTTTC. It is translated as CARGRGAGGAGANVLTF. Complete variable domain (other parts from reference TRBV7-2 and TRBJ2-6): GAGVSQSPSNKVTEKGKDVELRCDPISGHTALYWYRQSLGQGLEFLIYFQGNSAPDKSGLPSDRFSAERTGGSVSTLTIQRTQQEDSAVYLCARGRGAGGAGANVLTFGAGSRLTVL.

This clone is judged medium-sized (0.01 to 0.1%). The CDR3 nucleotides are TGTGCCAGCAGCTTCCGGAGGAGCTCCTACGAGCAGTACTTC. Protein sequence: CASSFRRSSYEQYF. The chain employs TRBV7-6 and TRBJ2-7, with a weak D call TRBD2 (5 bases). The CDR3 spans 14 residues. The V gene lost 3 bases and the J gene lost 0 bases, with 9 bases spanning the gap. Per germline, CDR1 SGHVS and CDR2 FNYEAQ.